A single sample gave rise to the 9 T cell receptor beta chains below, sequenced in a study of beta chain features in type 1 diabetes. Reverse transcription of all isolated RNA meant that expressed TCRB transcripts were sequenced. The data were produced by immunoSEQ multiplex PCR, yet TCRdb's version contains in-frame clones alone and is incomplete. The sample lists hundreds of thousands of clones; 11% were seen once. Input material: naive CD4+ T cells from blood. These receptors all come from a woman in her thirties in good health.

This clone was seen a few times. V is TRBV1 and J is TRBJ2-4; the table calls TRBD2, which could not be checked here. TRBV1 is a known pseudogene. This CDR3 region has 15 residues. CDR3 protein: CTSSSLSLAKNIQYF. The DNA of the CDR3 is TGCACCAGCAGTAGCCTCTCGCTAGCCAAAAACATTCAGTACTTC.

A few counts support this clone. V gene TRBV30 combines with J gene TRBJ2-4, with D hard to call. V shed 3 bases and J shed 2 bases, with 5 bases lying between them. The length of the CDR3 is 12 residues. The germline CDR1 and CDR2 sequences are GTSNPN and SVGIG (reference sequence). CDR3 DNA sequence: TGTGCCTGGAGCGCGTCCAAAAACATTCAGTACTTC. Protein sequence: CAWSASKNIQYF.

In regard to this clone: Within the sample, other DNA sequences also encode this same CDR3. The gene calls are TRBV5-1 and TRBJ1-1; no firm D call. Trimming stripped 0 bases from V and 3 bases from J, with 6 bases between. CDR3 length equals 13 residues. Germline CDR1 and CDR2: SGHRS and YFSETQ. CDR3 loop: CASSLDGDTEAFF. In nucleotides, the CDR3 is TGCGCCAGCAGCTTGGACGGGGACACTGAAGCTTTCTTT.

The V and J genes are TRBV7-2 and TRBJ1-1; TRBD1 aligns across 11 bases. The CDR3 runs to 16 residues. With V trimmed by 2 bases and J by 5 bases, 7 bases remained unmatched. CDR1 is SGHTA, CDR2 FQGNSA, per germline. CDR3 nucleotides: TGTGCCAGCAGCTTACCCGGGACAGGGGGACGGACTGAAGCTTTCTTT. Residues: CASSLPGTGGRTEAFF.

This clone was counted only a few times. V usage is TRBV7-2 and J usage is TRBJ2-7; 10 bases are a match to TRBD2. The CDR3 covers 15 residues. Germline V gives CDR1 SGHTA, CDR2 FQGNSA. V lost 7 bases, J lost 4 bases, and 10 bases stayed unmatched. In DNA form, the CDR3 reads TGTGCCAGCACCCCAATAGCGGGAGGACCTTACGAGCAGTACTTC. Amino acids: CASTPIAGGPYEQYF. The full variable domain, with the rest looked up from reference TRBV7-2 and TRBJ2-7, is GAGVSQSPSNKVTEKGKDVELRCDPISGHTALYWYRQSLGQGLEFLIYFQGNSAPDKSGLPSDRFSAERTGGSVSTLTIQRTQQEDSAVYLCASTPIAGGPYEQYFGPGTRLTVT.

CDR3 region: CASSLQGLGGYTF. The CDR3 DNA follows: TGTGCCAGCAGTTTACAGGGTTTGGGGGGCTACACCTTC. This sequence joins TRBV27 and TRBJ1-2; weak D call: TRBD1 (5 bases). This CDR3 has 13 residues. CDR1 MNHEY and CDR2 SMNVEV come from the germline V gene (reference sequence). Trimming took off 2 bases at V and 8 bases at J, with 12 bases between the two ends.

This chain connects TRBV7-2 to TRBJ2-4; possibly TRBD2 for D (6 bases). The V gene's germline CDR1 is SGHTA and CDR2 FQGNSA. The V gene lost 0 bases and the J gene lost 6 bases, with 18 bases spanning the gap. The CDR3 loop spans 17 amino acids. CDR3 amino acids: CASSLAGWAGRRNIQYF. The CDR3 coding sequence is TGTGCCAGCAGCTTAGCGGGGTGGGCGGGGCGCCGAAACATTCAGTACTTC.

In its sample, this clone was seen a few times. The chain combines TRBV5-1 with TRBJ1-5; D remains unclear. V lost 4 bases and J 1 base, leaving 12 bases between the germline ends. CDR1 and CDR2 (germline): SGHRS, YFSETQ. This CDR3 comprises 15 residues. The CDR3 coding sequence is TGCGCCAGCAGCCCGAACGCAGGAAGCAATCAGCCCCAGCATTTT. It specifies CASSPNAGSNQPQHF. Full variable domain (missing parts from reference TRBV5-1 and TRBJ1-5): KAGVTQTPRYLIKTRGQQVTLSCSPISGHRSVSWYQQTPGQGLQFLFEYFSETQRNKGNFPGRFSGRQFSNSRSEMNVSTLELGDSALYLCASSPNAGSNQPQHFGDGTRLSIL.

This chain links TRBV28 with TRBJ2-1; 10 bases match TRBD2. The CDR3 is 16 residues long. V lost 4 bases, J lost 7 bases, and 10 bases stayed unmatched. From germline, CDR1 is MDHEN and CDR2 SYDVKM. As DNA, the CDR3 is TGTGCCAGCAGTTCAACAGCGGGAGGGCCGGAAAATGAGCAGTTCTTC. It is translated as CASSSTAGGPENEQFF.